This T cell receptor (beta chain) was recorded in a study of CD8+ T cells in alopecia areata. General study findings and limits: Sequenced scalp T cells also include alphabeta T cells resident in normal skin. Higher clonality than in normal scalp was seen in lesional scalp, especially alopecia totalis/universalis.

Peripheral blood and lesional scalp punch biopsies were taken from alopecia areata patients. Comment on this clone: Its matching antigen is unknown.

The CDR3 sequence is 15 residues long. The ends lost 2 bases at V and 4 bases at J; junction bases unmatched: 6. Germline loops: CDR1 SGHAT, CDR2 FQNNGV. The sequencing template was cDNA reverse transcribed from extracted RNA. Profiled with immunoSEQ multiplex PCR; TCRdb holds only in-frame clones, not every one. The repertoire includes some 51,000 clones, about 96% of them detected once, and around 24% sits in the top ten. Sample: CD8+ T cells sorted from blood, taken at week 0. The chain uses TRBV11-2 and TRBJ2-5; 8 nucleotides match TRBD1. The receptor comes from a human donor with alopecia areata. The CDR3 DNA reads as TGTGCCAGCAGCTTATTTTCAGGGGGCTCAGAGACCCAGTACTTC. Amino acids: CASSLFSGGSETQYF.